This T cell receptor (beta chain) is drawn from a study of chemoradiotherapy in HPV16-positive cancers. Study results and limitations: Better recurrence-free survival went with HPV-responsive T-cell expansion in HPV16-positive patients. Candidate HPV-specific clones and E7-related TCR motifs grew in tumor during treatment. HPV-specific T cells were functionally defined from only a couple of HPV16-positive patients.

Measured with immunoSEQ multiplex PCR; TCRdb has only the in-frame clones, and not every one. The profile covers fewer than 40,000 clones, with around 93% appearing a single time and roughly 3.6% taken by the ten largest. Comments on this clone: Its matching antigen is unknown.

Trimming shortened V by 4 bases and J by 0 bases, and 10 bases separated the two germline ends. The CDR3 extends over 15 amino acids. Germline assignment: CDR1 SGHNT and CDR2 YYREEE (reference sequence). The receptor was derived from a human donor with HPV-associated anogenital cancer. The source was blood, collected from a patient who underwent chemoradiotherapy. The chain couples TRBV5-4 to TRBJ2-2; a weak D match, TRBD2 (5 bases). The CDR3 nucleotides read TGTGCCAGCAGCGGTGCCGGGACGAACACCGGGGAGCTGTTTTTT. Encoded protein: CASSGAGTNTGELFF. Combining the CDR3 with reference TRBV5-4 and TRBJ2-2 gives the whole variable domain ETGVTQSPTHLIKTRGQQVTLRCSSQSGHNTVSWYQQALGQGPQFIFQYYREEENGRGNFPPRFSGLQFPNYSSELNVNALELDDSALYLCASSGAGTNTGELFFGEGSRLTVL.